The 22 T cell receptor beta chains below all came from one sample that was sequenced in a study of CD8 T cells in ankylosing spondylitis. A single record per CDR3 protein comes from TCRdb applying MiXCR to the 5' RACE reads. Seen here are 250,000 to 300,000 distinct CDR3 sequences, roughly 20% observed once, and the top ten hold around 7.8%. Source material: blood, either unsorted or a sorted T cell fraction (not recorded which). The receptors were sampled from a male donor with ankylosing spondylitis or in good health (not recorded which).

The chain links TRBV9 to TRBJ2-1; D remains ambiguous. Trimming took off 2 bases at V and 5 bases at J, with 8 bases between the two ends. The CDR3 is 13 amino acids. Germline CDR1 SGDLS, CDR2 YYNGEE. The CDR3 region has the DNA TGTGCCAGCAGCGTCCCGGTCAACAATGAGCAGTTCTTC. Translating gives CASSVPVNNEQFF.

The sample holds one count of this clonotype. The chain carries TRBV20-1 and TRBJ1-2; possible D gene TRBD1, 6 bases. This CDR3 contains 14 residues. Germline V gene sequence: CDR1 DFQATT, CDR2 SNEGSKA (reference sequence). The CDR3 region is CRPTGTPMNYGYTF. The DNA for the CDR3 is TGCAGGCCAACCGGGACACCGATGAACTATGGCTACACCTTC.

The sample holds a few counts of this clonotype. The chain has TRBV24-1 and TRBJ1-2, with TRBD1 matching over 8 bases. The trim removed 4 bases at V and 4 bases at J, leaving 4 bases unmatched. Germline-derived CDR1 and CDR2 are KGHDR and SFDVKD. This CDR3 region has 14 residues. The CDR3 protein is CATSDPDRAYGYTF. The CDR3 nucleotides are TGTGCCACCAGTGACCCGGACAGGGCCTATGGCTACACCTTC.

The gene calls are TRBV5-1 and TRBJ1-2; the match to TRBD1 covers 8 bases. Germline V CDR1 and CDR2: SGHRS, YFSETQ. With 3 bases clipped from V and 1 base from J, the junction kept 5 bases outside the gene matches. The CDR3 contains 15 residues. The CDR3 DNA reads as TGCGCCAGCAGCTGGGGACAGGCCTATAACTATGGCTACACCTTC. It specifies CASSWGQAYNYGYTF.

This clonotype has only a few counts. The rearrangement links TRBV9 to TRBJ2-1; 8 bases align to TRBD2. The germline V gene encodes CDR1 SGDLS and CDR2 YYNGEE. V lost 0 bases and J lost 6; bases outside the gene matches: 11. CDR3 size: 17 residues. The CDR3 reads CASSVATSGWLGNEQFF. The DNA of the CDR3 is TGTGCCAGCAGCGTAGCTACTAGCGGCTGGCTGGGCAATGAGCAGTTCTTC.

The sample holds a few counts of this clonotype. The V gene is TRBV29-1, the J gene TRBJ1-5; D gene uncertain. V lost 2 bases and J lost 3, with 8 bases in between. Germline V CDR1 and CDR2: SQVTM, ANQGSEA. The CDR3 runs 13 residues. The CDR3 loop reads CSVESGPNQPQHF. CDR3 in DNA: TGCAGCGTTGAATCCGGTCCCAATCAGCCCCAGCATTTT.

This clonotype was found many times. This chain links TRBV6-5 with TRBJ2-1; TRBD1 might be the D (5 bases). V was pared by 6 bases and J by 7 bases, with 10 bases between. The CDR3 length is 12 residues. Per germline, CDR1 MNHEY and CDR2 SVGAGI. CDR3 DNA: TGTGCCAGCAGCCCAGGGCGGAATGAGCAGTTCTTC. Translating it yields CASSPGRNEQFF.

The chain employs TRBV5-1 and TRBJ1-1; D perhaps matches TRBD1 (6 bases). The germline V gene has CDR1 SGHRS and CDR2 YFSETQ. V was cut by 4 bases and J by 1 base, with 11 bases left in between. This CDR3 is 14 amino acids long. CDR3 in amino acids: CASSAGTPNTEAFF. The CDR3 nucleotides are TGCGCCAGCAGCGCCGGGACACCGAACACTGAAGCTTTCTTT.

This clonotype has ten or more counts. The chain joins TRBV5-1 to TRBJ2-1, with unresolved D. V lost 0 bases and J 8 bases, leaving 12 bases between the germline ends. Looked up from germline, CDR1 is SGHRS and CDR2 is YFSETQ. CDR3 length equals 14 residues. The CDR3 loop is CASSLVPGRDEQFF. CDR3 in DNA: TGCGCCAGCAGCTTGGTACCAGGTAGGGATGAGCAGTTCTTC.

This clonotype occurred a few times. The V call is TRBV20-1, the J call TRBJ2-2; 10 nucleotides agree with TRBD2. CDR1 and CDR2 from the germline V gene are DFQATT and SNEGSKA (reference sequence). V dropped 3 bases and J dropped 5; count of bases not matched to a gene: 6. The CDR3 is 15 residues long. DNA of the CDR3: TGCAGTGCTAGGAGCGGGGGGGCCGGGACCGGGGAGCTGTTTTTT. Encoded protein: CSARSGGAGTGELFF.

This clonotype showed up just a few times. The CDR3 here is CASSIDRGGTEAFF. DNA for the CDR3: TGTGCCAGCAGTATAGACAGGGGGGGCACTGAAGCTTTCTTT. The chain links TRBV2 to TRBJ1-1, with TRBD1 matching 9 bases. The CDR3 sequence is 14 residues long. Trimming cost V 5 bases and J 4 bases; bases outside gene matches: 5. Germline-derived CDR1 and CDR2 are SNHLY and FYNNEI.

This clonotype has more than one count but fewer than ten. The gene calls are TRBV20-1 and TRBJ2-4, with TRBD1 matching over 7 bases. The CDR3 is 13 residues long. The germline gives CDR1 DFQATT, CDR2 SNEGSKA (reference sequence). V lost 5 bases, J lost 6 bases, and 7 bases stayed unmatched. CDR3 sequence reads: CSARRPGGNIQYF. DNA for the CDR3: TGCAGTGCTCGGCGGCCAGGGGGAAACATTCAGTACTTC.

This clonotype was seen more than once but under ten times. V and J are TRBV25-1 and TRBJ2-2; D is unclear. CDR1 is MGHDK, CDR2 SYGVNS, per germline. The CDR3 covers 15 residues. V dropped 1 base and J dropped 6 bases, with 12 bases sitting between them. As DNA, the CDR3 is TGTGCCAGCAGTGAATCGGTCTTGAGAGCCGGGGAGCTGTTTTTT. This codes for CASSESVLRAGELFF.

This chain connects TRBV11-3 to TRBJ1-1; D possibly corresponds to TRBD1 (5 bases). The CDR3 loop spans 13 amino acids. CDR1 SGHNT and CDR2 YENEEA come from the germline V gene. V was shortened by 11 bases and J by 3 bases, with 16 bases between the two germline ends. This CDR3 is CARAGLGDTEAFF. The CDR3 DNA sequence: TGTGCCCGTGCGGGGCTGGGGGACACTGAAGCTTTCTTT. Together with reference TRBV11-3 and TRBJ1-1, the CDR3 gives the full variable domain: EAGVVQSPRYKIIEKKQPVAFWCNPISGHNTLYWYLQNLGQGPELLIRYENEEAVDDSQLPKDRFSAERLKGVDSTLKIQPAELGDSAVYLCARAGLGDTEAFFGQGTRLTVV.

This clonotype has just a few counts. This sequence joins TRBV28 and TRBJ1-5, with a weak D call TRBD1 (6 bases). V was clipped by 5 bases and J by 0 bases, with 14 bases between them. This CDR3 region has 16 residues. Germline loops: CDR1 MDHEN, CDR2 SYDVKM. The CDR3 DNA follows: TGTGCCAGCAGTCTCGTAGGACAGTATAGCAATCAGCCCCAGCATTTT. Protein product: CASSLVGQYSNQPQHF.

This clonotype was seen a few times. The J gene is TRBJ2-1, the V gene TRBV12-3 or TRBV12-4; TRBD2 matches at 7 bases. The trim removed 6 bases at V and 8 bases at J, leaving 4 bases unmatched. The CDR3 covers 12 residues. The CDR3 sequence: CASSGGIDEQFF. The CDR3 region has the DNA TGTGCCAGCAGCGGGGGGATCGATGAGCAGTTCTTC.

This clonotype was observed a few times. The gene calls are TRBV12-3 or TRBV12-4 and TRBJ2-1, with D perhaps matching TRBD2 (5 bases). Trimming shortened V by 3 bases and J by 7 bases, and 10 bases separated the two germline ends. The CDR3 extends over 13 amino acids. CDR3 in amino acids: CASSFGSANEQFF. For the CDR3, the DNA is TGTGCCAGCAGTTTCGGTAGCGCGAATGAGCAGTTCTTC.

This clonotype was seen a handful of times. The V gene is TRBV21-1, the J gene TRBJ2-7; the table assigns TRBD2, which was not confirmed against the DNA. TRBV21-1 is a recognized pseudogene. The CDR3 consists of 15 residues. The CDR3 DNA follows: TGTGCCAGCAGCATGACTATCAAAAGCTCCTACGAGCAGTACGTC. Translating gives CASSMTIKSSYEQYV.

This clonotype appeared a few times. The J gene is TRBJ1-2, the V gene TRBV10-3; D is undetermined. CDR1 ENHRY and CDR2 SYGVKD come from the germline V gene. The V and J ends lost 3 bases and 6 bases respectively, with 8 bases between them. The CDR3 spans 12 residues. The CDR3 loop reads CAISESWDGYTF. CDR3 DNA: TGTGCCATCAGTGAATCTTGGGATGGCTACACCTTC.

This clonotype was observed at least ten times. The DNA for the CDR3 is TGTGCCAGCAGCTCACTCTCGGGAGGGTTCCCTAGCACAGATACGCAGTATTTT. Translation: CASSSLSGGFPSTDTQYF. The J gene is TRBJ2-3, the V gene TRBV7-3, with TRBD2 matching over 8 bases. The CDR3 has 18 residues. Germline V gene lookup returns CDR1 SGHTA and CDR2 FQGTGA. V lost 4 bases to trimming and J lost 0 bases; unmatched junction nucleotides: 12.

Many counts were recorded for this clonotype. The V gene is TRBV29-1, the J gene TRBJ2-4; 7 bases agree with TRBD1. Germline V gene lookup returns CDR1 SQVTM and CDR2 ANQGSEA. The CDR3 has 13 residues. V trimming: 7 bases; J trimming: 6 bases; junction bases outside the gene matches: 9. CDR3 sequence reads: CSGKTGPSNIQYF. In nucleotides, the CDR3 is TGCAGCGGGAAGACAGGGCCATCAAACATTCAGTACTTC.

The table lists this clonotype with a few counts. The chain is built from TRBV21-1 and TRBJ2-3. TRBV21-1 is classified as a pseudogene. CDR3 length: 15 residues. The CDR3 coding sequence is TGTGCCAGCAGCAAACCAGAAGCGCGTACAGATACGCAGTATTTT. Translated: CASSKPEARTDTQYF.